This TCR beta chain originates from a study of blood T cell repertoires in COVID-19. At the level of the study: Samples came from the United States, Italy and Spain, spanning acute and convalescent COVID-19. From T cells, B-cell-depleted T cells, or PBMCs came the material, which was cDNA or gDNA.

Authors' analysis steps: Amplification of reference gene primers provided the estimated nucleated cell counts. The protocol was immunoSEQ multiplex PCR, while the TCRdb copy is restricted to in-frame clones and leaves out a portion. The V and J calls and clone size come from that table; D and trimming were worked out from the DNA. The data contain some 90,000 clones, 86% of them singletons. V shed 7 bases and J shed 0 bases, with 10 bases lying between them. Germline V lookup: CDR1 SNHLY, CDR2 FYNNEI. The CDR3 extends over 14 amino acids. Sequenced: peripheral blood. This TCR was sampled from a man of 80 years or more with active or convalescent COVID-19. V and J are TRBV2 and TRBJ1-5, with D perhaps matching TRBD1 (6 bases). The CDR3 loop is CASIQGNSNQPQHF. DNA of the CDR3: TGTGCCAGCATACAGGGCAATAGCAATCAGCCCCAGCATTTT.